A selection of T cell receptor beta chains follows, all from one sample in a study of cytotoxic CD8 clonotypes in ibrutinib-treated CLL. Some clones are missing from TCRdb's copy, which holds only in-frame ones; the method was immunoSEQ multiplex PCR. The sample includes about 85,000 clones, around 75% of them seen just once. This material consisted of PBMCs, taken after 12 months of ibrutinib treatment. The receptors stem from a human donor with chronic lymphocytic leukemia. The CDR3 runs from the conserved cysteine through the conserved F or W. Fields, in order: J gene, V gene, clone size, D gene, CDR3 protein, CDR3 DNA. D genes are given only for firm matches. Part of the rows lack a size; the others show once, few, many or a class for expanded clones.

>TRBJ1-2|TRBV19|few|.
CATPRALGGGYTF
TGTGCCACCCCCCGGGCCCTTGGCGGCGGCTACACCTTC
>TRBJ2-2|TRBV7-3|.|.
CASSLMAGELFF
TGTGCCAGCAGCTTAATGGCGGGGGAGCTGTTTTTT
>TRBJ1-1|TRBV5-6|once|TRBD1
CASSLEVGRGLKKTEAFF
TGTGCCAGCAGCTTGGAAGTAGGCAGGGGGCTCAAAAAAACTGAAGCTTTCTTT
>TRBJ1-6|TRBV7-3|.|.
CASSPVLGSPLHF
TGTGCCAGCAGCCCGGTCCTTGGTTCACCCCTCCACTTT
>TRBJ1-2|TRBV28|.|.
CASSLWAGGYGYTF
TGTGCCAGCAGTTTATGGGCCGGAGGCTATGGCTACACCTTC
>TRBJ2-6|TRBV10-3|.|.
CAISQEPGANVLTF
TGTGCCATCAGCCAGGAGCCTGGGGCCAACGTCCTGACTTTC
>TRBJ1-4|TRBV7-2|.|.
CASSHSWGTSEKLFF
TGTGCCAGCAGCCATAGCTGGGGGACAAGCGAAAAACTGTTTTTT
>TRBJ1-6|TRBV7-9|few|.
CASSLAAGGLSPLHF
TGTGCCAGCAGCTTAGCCGCGGGCGGCCTTTCACCCCTCCACTTT
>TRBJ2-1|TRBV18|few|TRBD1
CASSGQGSYNEQFF
TGTGCCAGCTCCGGACAGGGGTCCTACAATGAGCAGTTCTTC
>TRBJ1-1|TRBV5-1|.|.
CASSLEGAPEAFF
TGCGCCAGCAGCTTGGAAGGGGCCCCCGAAGCTTTCTTT
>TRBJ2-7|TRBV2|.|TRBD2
CASSPPRTSGDMEQYF
TGTGCCAGCAGTCCCCCCCGGACTAGCGGCGATATGGAGCAGTACTTC
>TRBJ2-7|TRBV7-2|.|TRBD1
CASSRQGNEQYF
TGTGCCAGCAGCCGACAGGGGAACGAGCAGTACTTC
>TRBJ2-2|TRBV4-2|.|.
CASSQDRGAGELFF
TGTGCCAGCAGCCAAGATCGTGGGGCCGGGGAGCTGTTTTTT
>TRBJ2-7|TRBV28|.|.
CASTRGRMETYEQYF
TGTGCCAGCACCCGGGGGCGGATGGAAACCTACGAGCAGTACTTC
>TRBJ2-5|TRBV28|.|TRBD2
CASEGGTLAGGGETQYF
TGTGCCAGCGAAGGGGGGACCCTAGCGGGAGGTGGGGAGACCCAGTACTTC
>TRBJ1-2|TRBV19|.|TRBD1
CASSLRDRGAYGYTF
TGTGCCAGTAGTCTTCGGGACAGGGGTGCCTATGGCTACACCTTC
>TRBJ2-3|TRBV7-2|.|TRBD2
CASRVAGGPDTQYF
TGTGCCAGCAGGGTAGCGGGAGGTCCAGATACGCAGTATTTT
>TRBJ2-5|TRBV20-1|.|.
CSARPKETQYF
TGCAGTGCTAGACCGAAAGAGACCCAGTACTTC
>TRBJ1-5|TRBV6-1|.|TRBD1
CATTGQGDQPQHF
TGTGCCACCACGGGACAGGGGGACCAGCCCCAGCATTTT
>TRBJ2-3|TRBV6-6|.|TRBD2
CAARTAGGGDTQYF
TGTGCCGCCCGCACAGCGGGAGGGGGGGATACGCAGTATTTT
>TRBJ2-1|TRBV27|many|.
CASSWFGGREQFF
TGTGCCAGCAGTTGGTTCGGGGGTCGGGAGCAGTTCTTC
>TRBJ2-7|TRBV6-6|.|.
CASQGPETYEQYF
TGTGCCAGCCAGGGACCGGAGACCTACGAGCAGTACTTC
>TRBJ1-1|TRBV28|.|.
CATSTGQGTEAFF
TGTGCCACCTCCACAGGGCAGGGGACTGAAGCTTTCTTT
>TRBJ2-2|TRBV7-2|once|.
CASSSRRENTGELFF
TGTGCCAGCAGCTCCCGACGAGAGAACACCGGGGAGCTGTTTTTT
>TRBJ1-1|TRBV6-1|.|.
CASTTAAGDGAFF
TGTGCCAGCACCACGGCGGCGGGTGACGGAGCTTTCTTT
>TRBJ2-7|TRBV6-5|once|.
CASIENTRWEQYF
TGTGCCAGCATCGAGAACACGAGGTGGGAGCAGTACTTC
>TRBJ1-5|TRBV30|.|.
CAWSVRGGGQPQHF
TGTGCCTGGAGTGTACGAGGGGGTGGTCAGCCCCAGCATTTT